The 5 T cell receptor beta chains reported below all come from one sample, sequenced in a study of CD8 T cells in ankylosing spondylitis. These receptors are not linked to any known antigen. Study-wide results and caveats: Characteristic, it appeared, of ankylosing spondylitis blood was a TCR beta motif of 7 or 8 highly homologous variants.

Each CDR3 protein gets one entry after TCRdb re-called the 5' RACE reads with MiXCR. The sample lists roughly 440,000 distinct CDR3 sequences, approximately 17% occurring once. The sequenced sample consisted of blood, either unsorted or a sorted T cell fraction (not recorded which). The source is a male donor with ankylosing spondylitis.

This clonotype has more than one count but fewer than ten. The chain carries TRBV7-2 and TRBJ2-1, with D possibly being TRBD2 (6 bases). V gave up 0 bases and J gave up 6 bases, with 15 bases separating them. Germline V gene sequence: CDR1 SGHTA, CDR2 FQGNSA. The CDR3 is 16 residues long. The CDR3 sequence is CASSLAGGLRGNEQFF. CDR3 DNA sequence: TGTGCCAGCAGCTTAGCGGGAGGCCTCCGTGGCAATGAGCAGTTCTTC.

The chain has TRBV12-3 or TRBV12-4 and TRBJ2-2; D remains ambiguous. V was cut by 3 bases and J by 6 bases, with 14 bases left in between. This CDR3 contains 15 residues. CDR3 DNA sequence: TGTGCCAGCAGTTTCGTAGGTGGTAGGGCCGGGGAGCTGTTTTTT. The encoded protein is CASSFVGGRAGELFF.

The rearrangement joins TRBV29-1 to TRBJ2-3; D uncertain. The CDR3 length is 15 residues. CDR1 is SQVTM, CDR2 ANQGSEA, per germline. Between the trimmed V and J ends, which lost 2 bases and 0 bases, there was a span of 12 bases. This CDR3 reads CSVEPRAPSTDTQYF. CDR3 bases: TGCAGCGTTGAACCGCGAGCGCCGAGCACAGATACGCAGTATTTT.

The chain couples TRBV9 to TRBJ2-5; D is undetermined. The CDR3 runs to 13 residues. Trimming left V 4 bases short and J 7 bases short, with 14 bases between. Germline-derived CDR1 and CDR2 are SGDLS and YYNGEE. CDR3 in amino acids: CASSPQEGGTQYF. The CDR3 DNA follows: TGTGCCAGCAGCCCCCAGGAAGGTGGGACCCAGTACTTC.

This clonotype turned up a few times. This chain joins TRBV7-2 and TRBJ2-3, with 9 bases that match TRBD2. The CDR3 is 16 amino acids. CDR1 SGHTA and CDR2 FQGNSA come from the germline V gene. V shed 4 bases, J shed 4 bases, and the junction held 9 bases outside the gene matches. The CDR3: CASSSAGGRSPDTQYF. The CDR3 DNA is TGTGCCAGCAGCTCCGCGGGGGGGCGATCTCCAGATACGCAGTATTTT.